This record concerns one TCR beta chain sequence. The clone's antigen remains unknown. Base qualities are not recorded, but no much larger clone differs from it by a single base. The data originate from a study of T cell changes during pregnancy in multiple sclerosis (dated by TCRdb to between 2018 and 2021). About the investigation overall: The study examined how the T cell repertoire changed over the course of pregnancy in women with multiple sclerosis.

After removal of 4 bases from V and 5 bases from J, the junction retains 6 bases not matched to a gene. CDR1 and CDR2, per the germline V gene, are SGHDT and YYEEEE. The CDR3 covers 14 residues, taking in both the cysteine and the phenylalanine. The CDR3 DNA has 42 bases and is translated from base 1. To prepare the library, the immunoSEQ multiplex PCR assay was applied. TCRdb provides this immuneACCESS table in a form limited to in-frame rearrangements. Some clones are lacking; in checked studies, under half of them reflect an unresolved V gene, and why the rest are absent is not known. Recorded for this sample are around 59,000 clones; roughly nine tenths of them occurred a single time. Jointly, the top ten make up approximately 2.8% of the sample.

This specimen was peripheral blood, taken in the third trimester of pregnancy. This sequence was found in a female donor in good health, enrolled as a control in a pregnancy study. This sequence uses TRBV5-6 and TRBJ1-1; 9 central bases correspond to TRBD1. The nucleotide sequence is given as TGTGCCAGCAGCGATGGGACAGGGTGGACTGAAGCTTTCTTT. Its protein product is CASSDGTGWTEAFF.